Listed below are T cell receptor beta chains from one sample, sequenced in a study of identical twins. TCRdb used MiXCR to reprocess the 5' RACE reads, holding one entry per CDR3 protein. The table includes some 260,000 distinct CDR3 sequences, roughly an eighth detected once. The sample comprised memory (CD45RO+) T cells sorted from blood. The source is a woman under 30 in good health. The CDR3 runs from the conserved cysteine through the conserved F or W. Fields, in order: J gene, clone size, D gene, V gene, CDR3 protein, CDR3 DNA. D genes are given only for firm matches. Some rows have no size entry. The others give once, few or many, or a class for an expanded clone.

j_call: TRBJ2-1; clone_size: few; d_call: -; v_call: TRBV20-1; cdr3_aa: CSAIRLDHISYNEQFF; cdr3_nt: TGCAGTGCTATTCGACTGGACCATATCTCCTACAATGAGCAGTTCTTC
j_call: TRBJ1-2; clone_size: -; d_call: TRBD1; v_call: TRBV12-3/TRBV12-4; cdr3_aa: CASSGGPDRDYGYTF; cdr3_nt: TGTGCCAGCAGTGGGGGGCCGGACAGGGACTATGGCTACACCTTC
j_call: TRBJ1-4; clone_size: many; d_call: -; v_call: TRBV5-5; cdr3_aa: CASSPVASEKLFF; cdr3_nt: TGTGCCAGCAGCCCGGTAGCGAGTGAAAAACTGTTTTTT
j_call: TRBJ2-3; clone_size: few; d_call: TRBD2; v_call: TRBV12-3/TRBV12-4; cdr3_aa: CASSTGTSGMGTQYF; cdr3_nt: TGTGCCAGCAGTACCGGGACTAGCGGGATGGGTACGCAGTATTTT
j_call: TRBJ2-3; clone_size: -; d_call: -; v_call: TRBV9; cdr3_aa: CASSVVEGAVTQYF; cdr3_nt: TGTGCCAGCAGCGTAGTGGAGGGGGCGGTTACGCAGTATTTT
j_call: TRBJ2-5; clone_size: few; d_call: -; v_call: TRBV6-1; cdr3_aa: CASSPGWGGYQETQYF; cdr3_nt: TGTGCCAGCAGCCCCGGCTGGGGGGGCTACCAAGAGACCCAGTACTTC
j_call: TRBJ1-6; clone_size: few; d_call: -; v_call: TRBV7-9; cdr3_aa: CASSSRHSPLHF; cdr3_nt: TGTGCCAGCAGCTCCCGTCATTCACCCCTCCACTTT
j_call: TRBJ2-7; clone_size: -; d_call: -; v_call: TRBV29-1; cdr3_aa: CSVGFRRAYEQYF; cdr3_nt: TGCAGCGTTGGTTTCCGGAGGGCTTACGAGCAGTACTTC
j_call: TRBJ1-4; clone_size: many; d_call: TRBD1; v_call: TRBV28; cdr3_aa: CASTYETGGNEKLFF; cdr3_nt: TGTGCCAGCACCTACGAGACAGGGGGTAATGAAAAACTGTTTTTT
j_call: TRBJ2-3; clone_size: few; d_call: -; v_call: TRBV10-2; cdr3_aa: CASSDLSDTQYF; cdr3_nt: TGCGCCAGCAGTGATTTGTCAGATACGCAGTATTTT
j_call: TRBJ2-3; clone_size: -; d_call: -; v_call: TRBV20-1; cdr3_aa: CSAGGVVGSGTDTQYF; cdr3_nt: TGCAGTGCTGGGGGCGTTGTTGGTTCGGGCACAGATACGCAGTATTTT
j_call: TRBJ2-1; clone_size: many; d_call: TRBD2; v_call: TRBV29-1; cdr3_aa: CSVSGSLYNEQFF; cdr3_nt: TGCAGCGTCAGCGGGAGCCTGTACAATGAGCAGTTCTTC
j_call: TRBJ2-7; clone_size: many; d_call: TRBD1; v_call: TRBV12-3/TRBV12-4; cdr3_aa: CASSFVSGQGDYEQYF; cdr3_nt: TGTGCCAGCAGTTTTGTTTCGGGACAGGGGGACTACGAGCAGTACTTC
j_call: TRBJ2-7; clone_size: -; d_call: TRBD1; v_call: TRBV7-2; cdr3_aa: CASSSRPGTGYEQYF; cdr3_nt: TGTGCCAGCAGCTCCCGACCCGGGACAGGTTACGAGCAGTACTTC
j_call: TRBJ2-5; clone_size: -; d_call: TRBD2; v_call: TRBV11-3; cdr3_aa: CASSLGGGAVETQYF; cdr3_nt: TGTGCCAGCAGCTTGGGCGGGGGGGCCGTAGAGACCCAGTACTTC
j_call: TRBJ1-1; clone_size: -; d_call: -; v_call: TRBV2; cdr3_aa: CASVTDAMNTEAFF; cdr3_nt: TGTGCCAGCGTGACAGACGCCATGAACACTGAAGCTTTCTTT
j_call: TRBJ1-1; clone_size: -; d_call: -; v_call: TRBV6-1; cdr3_aa: CASSDTDPPEAFF; cdr3_nt: TGTGCCAGCAGTGACACAGATCCCCCTGAAGCTTTCTTT
j_call: TRBJ1-4; clone_size: few; d_call: -; v_call: TRBV7-9; cdr3_aa: CASSLESGAKLFF; cdr3_nt: TGTGCCAGCAGCTTAGAGTCAGGCGCAAAACTGTTTTTT
j_call: TRBJ1-3; clone_size: -; d_call: TRBD1; v_call: TRBV20-1; cdr3_aa: CSARTGGTGNTIYF; cdr3_nt: TGCAGTGCTCGAACAGGGGGGACTGGAAACACCATATATTTT
j_call: TRBJ1-3; clone_size: few; d_call: -; v_call: TRBV20-1; cdr3_aa: CSARHGARRDTIYF; cdr3_nt: TGCAGTGCTAGGCACGGGGCTCGACGTGACACCATATATTTT
j_call: TRBJ2-2; clone_size: medium-sized; d_call: -; v_call: TRBV12-3/TRBV12-4; cdr3_aa: CASSLNTGELFF; cdr3_nt: TGTGCCAGCAGTCTCAACACCGGGGAGCTGTTTTTT
j_call: TRBJ2-7; clone_size: -; d_call: -; v_call: TRBV3-1; cdr3_aa: CASTAGRSEQYF; cdr3_nt: TGTGCCAGCACCGCCGGGCGGTCCGAGCAGTACTTC
j_call: TRBJ2-3; clone_size: few; d_call: TRBD2; v_call: TRBV7-8; cdr3_aa: CASSLQRGGLGDTQYF; cdr3_nt: TGTGCCAGCAGCTTACAACGGGGGGGCCTCGGAGATACGCAGTATTTT
j_call: TRBJ2-1; clone_size: -; d_call: TRBD2; v_call: TRBV5-6; cdr3_aa: CASSTGLVFDEQFF; cdr3_nt: TGTGCCAGCAGCACCGGACTAGTTTTCGATGAGCAGTTCTTC
j_call: TRBJ2-1; clone_size: many; d_call: TRBD2; v_call: TRBV4-3; cdr3_aa: CASSQDKASGYNEQFF; cdr3_nt: TGCGCCAGCAGCCAAGATAAAGCTAGCGGTTACAATGAGCAGTTCTTC
j_call: TRBJ1-2; clone_size: many; d_call: -; v_call: TRBV12-3/TRBV12-4; cdr3_aa: CASSYGGGYTF; cdr3_nt: TGTGCCAGCAGTTACGGTGGTGGCTACACCTTC
j_call: TRBJ2-7; clone_size: few; d_call: TRBD2; v_call: TRBV2; cdr3_aa: CASSGTSGGEQYF; cdr3_nt: TGTGCCAGCAGCGGGACTAGCGGGGGAGAGCAGTACTTC
j_call: TRBJ2-1; clone_size: -; d_call: -; v_call: TRBV12-3/TRBV12-4; cdr3_aa: CASRDDHNEQFF; cdr3_nt: TGTGCCAGCAGGGACGACCACAATGAGCAGTTCTTC
j_call: TRBJ2-2; clone_size: -; d_call: TRBD1; v_call: TRBV20-1; cdr3_aa: CSASPGQGAGGELFF; cdr3_nt: TGCAGTGCTAGCCCGGGACAGGGGGCCGGCGGGGAGCTGTTTTTT
j_call: TRBJ2-7; clone_size: -; d_call: -; v_call: TRBV20-1; cdr3_aa: CSARVEDGTSQGQYF; cdr3_nt: TGCAGTGCCAGAGTGGAGGATGGGACCTCCCAAGGGCAGTACTTC
j_call: TRBJ2-5; clone_size: once; d_call: -; v_call: TRBV3-1; cdr3_aa: CASSQGGVKTQYF; cdr3_nt: TGTGCCAGCAGCCAAGGGGGAGTGAAGACCCAGTACTTC
j_call: TRBJ2-7; clone_size: once; d_call: -; v_call: TRBV5-1; cdr3_aa: CASSLGGTLLREQYF; cdr3_nt: TGCGCCAGCAGCTTGGGTGGGACTCTCCTTCGGGAGCAGTACTTC
j_call: TRBJ2-1; clone_size: -; d_call: -; v_call: TRBV7-2; cdr3_aa: CASNPWGHEQFF; cdr3_nt: TGTGCCAGCAACCCCTGGGGCCATGAGCAGTTCTTC
j_call: TRBJ2-2; clone_size: few; d_call: -; v_call: TRBV9; cdr3_aa: CASSVAPAGELFF; cdr3_nt: TGTGCCAGCAGCGTAGCCCCGGCCGGGGAGCTGTTTTTT
j_call: TRBJ2-4; clone_size: -; d_call: -; v_call: TRBV20-1; cdr3_aa: CSVLDPPTKNIQYF; cdr3_nt: TGCAGTGTCCTAGACCCCCCAACCAAAAACATTCAGTACTTC
j_call: TRBJ1-6; clone_size: few; d_call: TRBD1; v_call: TRBV25-1; cdr3_aa: CASSGTGNSPLHF; cdr3_nt: TGTGCCAGCAGCGGGACAGGGAATTCACCCCTCCACTTT
j_call: TRBJ2-7; clone_size: -; d_call: -; v_call: TRBV20-1; cdr3_aa: CSARDVSSVYEQYF; cdr3_nt: TGCAGTGCTAGAGATGTTTCTAGTGTTTACGAGCAGTACTTC
j_call: TRBJ2-5; clone_size: -; d_call: TRBD2; v_call: TRBV20-1; cdr3_aa: CSASTSGQETQYF; cdr3_nt: TGCAGTGCTTCCACTAGCGGGCAAGAGACCCAGTACTTC
j_call: TRBJ2-1; clone_size: once; d_call: TRBD2; v_call: TRBV9; cdr3_aa: CVSSERLASYNEQFF; cdr3_nt: TGTGTCAGCAGCGAACGACTAGCTTCCTACAATGAGCAGTTCTTC
j_call: TRBJ1-1; clone_size: few; d_call: TRBD1; v_call: TRBV20-1; cdr3_aa: CSASWQGAQEAFF; cdr3_nt: TGCAGTGCTAGTTGGCAGGGGGCGCAAGAAGCTTTCTTT
j_call: TRBJ2-6; clone_size: -; d_call: -; v_call: TRBV7-2; cdr3_aa: CASRQKAGGGANVLTF; cdr3_nt: TGTGCCAGCAGACAGAAAGCAGGTGGTGGGGCCAACGTCCTGACTTTC
j_call: TRBJ1-3; clone_size: many; d_call: -; v_call: TRBV6-5; cdr3_aa: CASSYWGGRGGNTIYF; cdr3_nt: TGTGCCAGCAGTTACTGGGGGGGGCGAGGGGGAAACACCATATATTTT
j_call: TRBJ2-2; clone_size: -; d_call: -; v_call: TRBV3-1; cdr3_aa: CASSPTGLRTGELFF; cdr3_nt: TGTGCCAGCAGCCCTACCGGGCTTCGGACCGGGGAGCTGTTTTTT
j_call: TRBJ2-3; clone_size: many; d_call: -; v_call: TRBV5-1; cdr3_aa: CASSLSTDTQYF; cdr3_nt: TGTGCCAGCAGCCTGAGCACAGATACGCAGTATTTT
j_call: TRBJ2-3; clone_size: many; d_call: -; v_call: TRBV27; cdr3_aa: CASSSRGLTDTQYF; cdr3_nt: TGTGCCAGCAGTTCCAGAGGACTCACAGATACGCAGTATTTT
j_call: TRBJ1-4; clone_size: -; d_call: -; v_call: TRBV12-3/TRBV12-4; cdr3_aa: CASSFGTNEKLFF; cdr3_nt: TGTGCCAGCAGTTTTGGGACGAATGAAAAACTGTTTTTT
j_call: TRBJ2-3; clone_size: many; d_call: -; v_call: TRBV20-1; cdr3_aa: CSARGGDTQYF; cdr3_nt: TGCAGTGCTAGGGGGGGCGATACGCAGTATTTT
j_call: TRBJ2-7; clone_size: -; d_call: TRBD2; v_call: TRBV12-3/TRBV12-4; cdr3_aa: CASRAGTSGGEQYF; cdr3_nt: TGTGCCAGCAGAGCCGGGACTAGTGGGGGCGAGCAGTACTTC
j_call: TRBJ2-5; clone_size: few; d_call: TRBD2; v_call: TRBV5-1; cdr3_aa: CASSFSSGGQETQYF; cdr3_nt: TGCGCCAGCAGCTTTAGTAGCGGGGGGCAAGAGACCCAGTACTTC
j_call: TRBJ2-3; clone_size: -; d_call: TRBD2; v_call: TRBV18; cdr3_aa: CASSQSGSFTDTQYF; cdr3_nt: TGTGCCAGCTCACAGAGCGGGAGTTTTACAGATACGCAGTATTTT
j_call: TRBJ1-1; clone_size: few; d_call: -; v_call: TRBV11-2; cdr3_aa: CASSLEPSGGTEAFF; cdr3_nt: TGTGCCAGCAGCTTAGAACCCTCCGGGGGGACTGAAGCTTTCTTT
j_call: TRBJ2-1; clone_size: many; d_call: TRBD2; v_call: TRBV6-5; cdr3_aa: CASSYSLAGGPGYNEQFF; cdr3_nt: TGTGCCAGCAGTTACTCCCTAGCGGGGGGGCCGGGGTACAATGAGCAGTTCTTC
j_call: TRBJ2-5; clone_size: few; d_call: -; v_call: TRBV20-1; cdr3_aa: CSAPLWGETQYF; cdr3_nt: TGCAGTGCTCCTCTTTGGGGGGAGACCCAGTACTTC
j_call: TRBJ2-1; clone_size: few; d_call: -; v_call: TRBV2; cdr3_aa: CARDNQRAYNEQFF; cdr3_nt: TGTGCCAGGGATAATCAGAGGGCCTACAATGAGCAGTTCTTC
j_call: TRBJ2-5; clone_size: many; d_call: -; v_call: TRBV5-1; cdr3_aa: CASSSIPGLGGETQYF; cdr3_nt: TGCGCCAGCAGCTCCATCCCGGGATTAGGAGGGGAGACCCAGTACTTC
j_call: TRBJ1-1; clone_size: many; d_call: -; v_call: TRBV7-2; cdr3_aa: CASSVMMNTEAFF; cdr3_nt: TGTGCCAGCAGCGTGATGATGAACACTGAAGCTTTCTTT
j_call: TRBJ2-3; clone_size: -; d_call: -; v_call: TRBV11-3; cdr3_aa: CASSLEGSGTTDTQYF; cdr3_nt: TGTGCCAGCAGCTTAGAGGGTAGCGGTACCACAGATACGCAGTATTTT
j_call: TRBJ2-3; clone_size: few; d_call: TRBD1; v_call: TRBV12-3/TRBV12-4; cdr3_aa: CASSFRGQGPTYTQYF; cdr3_nt: TGTGCCAGCAGTTTCAGGGGACAGGGGCCGACATATACGCAGTATTTT
j_call: TRBJ2-2; clone_size: many; d_call: -; v_call: TRBV20-1; cdr3_aa: CTIPGLATGELFF; cdr3_nt: TGCACCATCCCGGGGTTAGCCACCGGGGAGCTGTTTTTT
j_call: TRBJ2-7; clone_size: few; d_call: -; v_call: TRBV3-1; cdr3_aa: CASSSAGIRDFDEQYF; cdr3_nt: TGTGCCAGCAGCTCAGCAGGGATTCGGGATTTCGACGAGCAGTACTTC